The 22 T cell receptor beta chains below all came from one sample that was sequenced in a study of CD4+ T cells in melanoma. Profiled with immunoSEQ multiplex PCR; TCRdb holds only in-frame clones, not every one. The sample carries fewer than 150,000 clones, about nine tenths recorded once. The origin of the receptors is a human donor with melanoma.

This clone appeared once. This chain links TRBV2 with TRBJ2-2, with 7 bases aligning to TRBD1. Germline CDR1 reads SNHLY; CDR2 reads FYNNEI. With 6 bases clipped from V and 5 bases from J, the junction kept 6 bases outside the gene matches. The CDR3 extends over 14 amino acids. DNA of the CDR3: TGTGCCAGCAGGGGGACAGCCTCGACCGGGGAGCTGTTTTTT. Translation gives CASRGTASTGELFF.

This clone has more than one count but fewer than ten. V gene TRBV9 combines with J gene TRBJ2-5, with 9 bases that match TRBD2. Trimming took 1 base from V and 1 from J; bases not matched to a gene: 8. Per germline, CDR1 SGDLS and CDR2 YYNGEE. The CDR3 has 17 residues. CDR3: CASSVSGVAGAQETQYF. The DNA for the CDR3 is TGTGCCAGCAGCGTAAGCGGAGTAGCGGGGGCCCAAGAGACCCAGTACTTC.

V is TRBV20-1 and J is TRBJ1-2; D ambiguous. Trimming stripped 6 bases from V and 8 bases from J, with 10 bases between. The CDR3 runs to 10 residues. CDR1 is DFQATT, CDR2 SNEGSKA, per germline (reference sequence). The CDR3 DNA sequence: TGCAGTGCCCCGCAGTACGGCTACACCTTC. Amino acid sequence: CSAPQYGYTF.

The chain has TRBV19 and TRBJ2-3; D is undetermined. V lost 6 bases to trimming and J lost 5 bases, with 18 bases between them. The CDR3 loop spans 15 amino acids. Per the germline V gene, CDR1 is LNHDA and CDR2 is SQIVND (reference sequence). The CDR3 region has the DNA TGTGCCAGTAGCGCCTTTAGACCCTTACAAGATACGCAGTATTTT. This sequence encodes CASSAFRPLQDTQYF.

The chain joins TRBV29-1 to TRBJ1-1, with 8 bases fitting TRBD1. Germline V lookup: CDR1 SQVTM, CDR2 ANQGSEA. The CDR3 consists of 13 residues. J lost 1 base, V lost 4 bases, and 2 bases had no gene match. Written as DNA, the CDR3 is TGCAGCGTTGCGGGACAGGCGAACACTGAAGCTTTCTTT. Translating gives CSVAGQANTEAFF. Filled out from reference TRBV29-1 and TRBJ1-1, the complete variable domain reads SAVISQKPSRDICQRGTSLTIQCQVDSQVTMMFWYRQQPGQSLTLIATANQGSEATYESGFVIDKFPISRPNLTFSTLTVSNMSPEDSSIYLCSVAGQANTEAFFGQGTRLTVV.

The J gene is TRBJ1-2, the V gene TRBV30; D is perhaps TRBD1 (5 bases). Germline CDR1 and CDR2: GTSNPN and SVGIG (reference sequence). This CDR3 is 11 amino acids long. Trimming removed 5 bases at V and 8 bases at J, with 12 bases between. CDR3 DNA sequence: TGTGCCTGGGCAGGGATTGACGGCTACACCTTC. Translated, it gives CAWAGIDGYTF.

This clone showed up just once. DNA for the CDR3: TGTGCCAGCAGTGGTGGGTTCGCTGAAGCTTTCTTT. It translates to CASSGGFAEAFF. The V call is TRBV2, the J call TRBJ1-1; D gene unclear. Germline V lookup: CDR1 SNHLY, CDR2 FYNNEI. The CDR3 is made up of 12 amino acids. Trimming pared 4 bases from V and 6 bases from J, leaving 9 bases between.

The chain couples TRBV5-1 to TRBJ1-4, with 7 positions matching TRBD1. Germline values: CDR1 SGHRS, CDR2 YFSETQ. V was pared by 0 bases and J by 5 bases, with 7 bases of the junction left unmatched. The CDR3 totals 16 residues. CDR3 protein: CASSLAAGQPNEKLFF. CDR3 in DNA: TGCGCCAGCAGCTTGGCCGCGGGACAGCCCAATGAAAAACTGTTTTTT.

This sequence joins TRBV5-1 and TRBJ2-3, with 9 positions matching TRBD2. The V and J ends lost 3 bases and 3 bases, in that order; junction bases with no gene match: 11. CDR1 is SGHRS and CDR2 is YFSETQ in the germline V gene. The CDR3 extends over 17 amino acids. CDR3 nucleotides: TGCGCCAGCAGCTACTCGGGGAACAGCGGGGGGACAGATACGCAGTATTTT. Amino acids: CASSYSGNSGGTDTQYF.

The chain recombines TRBV11-2 with TRBJ2-7, with 8 bases lining up with TRBD1. The CDR3 consists of 15 residues. Germline CDR1 and CDR2: SGHAT and FQNNGV. V shed 4 bases, J shed 10 bases, and the junction held 15 bases outside the gene matches. The CDR3 sequence is CASSSGGQGFTTQYF. CDR3 nucleotides: TGTGCCAGCAGCTCGGGCGGACAGGGTTTCACAACCCAGTACTTC.

The chain uses TRBV30 and TRBJ1-4; weak D call: TRBD1 (5 bases). In germline, CDR1 is GTSNPN, CDR2 SVGIG (reference sequence). The V end lost 2 bases, the J end lost 0 bases, and 13 bases lay between the germline ends. This CDR3 spans 16 amino acids. As DNA, the CDR3 is TGTGCCTGGAGTTCCCAGGGTTTTCCAACTAATGAAAAACTGTTTTTT. This encodes CAWSSQGFPTNEKLFF.

The chain employs TRBV28 and TRBJ1-5, with a weak D call TRBD1 (5 bases). Germline V gene data show CDR1 as MDHEN and CDR2 as SYDVKM. V lost 7 bases, J lost 3 bases, and 16 bases lay in between. The CDR3 is 15 residues long. CDR3 bases: TGTGCCAGCACCCCTGTGGGGCGCTTCAATCAGCCCCAGCATTTT. This translates into CASTPVGRFNQPQHF.

V is TRBV5-1 and J is TRBJ2-7; TRBD1 aligns across 7 bases. In germline, CDR1 is SGHRS, CDR2 YFSETQ. J gave up 2 bases and V 1 base, and 0 bases lay outside the gene matches. The CDR3 consists of 13 residues. The CDR3 bases are TGCGCCAGCAGCTTGCAGGGGGCCTACGAGCAGTACTTC. It codes for CASSLQGAYEQYF.

The chain has TRBV10-3 and TRBJ2-5; 11 nucleotides match TRBD1. CDR1 ENHRY and CDR2 SYGVKD come from the germline V gene. Losses at the gene ends were 10 bases for V and 5 bases for J; bases not matched to a gene: 9. This CDR3 has 14 residues. The CDR3 DNA follows: TGTGCCAGCAACGGACAGGGGGCGCGGGAGACCCAGTACTTC. This gives the protein CASNGQGARETQYF.

This clone was seen more than once but under ten times. The chain combines TRBV5-1 with TRBJ2-2, with 10 bases matching TRBD1. The V gene end was trimmed by 4 bases and the J gene end by 5 bases; junction bases not matched to a gene: 5. The CDR3 spans 15 residues. Germline loops: CDR1 SGHRS, CDR2 YFSETQ. The CDR3 region is CASSPGQGRTGELFF. As DNA, the CDR3 is TGCGCCAGCAGCCCGGGACAGGGGAGAACCGGGGAGCTGTTTTTT.

The chain is built from TRBV7-9 and TRBJ2-7, with D unresolved. Germline-derived CDR1 and CDR2 are SEHNR and FQNEAQ (reference sequence). The CDR3 totals 10 residues. V was shortened by 8 bases and J by 3 bases, with 5 bases between the two germline ends. The CDR3 reads CASGDYEQYF. The CDR3 DNA is TGTGCCAGCGGGGACTACGAGCAGTACTTC.

The CDR3 here is CASSGEGAGVYNEQFF. CDR3 bases: TGCGCCAGCAGCGGGGAAGGGGCAGGGGTTTACAATGAGCAGTTCTTC. The V gene is TRBV5-1, the J gene TRBJ2-1; tentatively, D is TRBD1 (6 bases). V lost 4 bases and J 4 bases, leaving 18 bases between the germline ends. The V gene's germline CDR1 is SGHRS and CDR2 YFSETQ. The CDR3 consists of 16 residues.

J is TRBJ1-4 and V is TRBV4-2; D may be TRBD1 (6 bases). CDR3 size: 15 residues. V lost 4 bases and J lost 7, with 16 bases in between. From germline, CDR1 is LGHNA and CDR2 YNFKEQ. CDR3 loop: CASSPRRQEVEKLFF. The CDR3 region has the DNA TGTGCCAGCAGCCCTAGGCGACAGGAGGTTGAAAAACTGTTTTTT.

The chain recombines TRBV30 with TRBJ1-4, with D perhaps TRBD1 (6 bases). V lost 5 bases, J lost 8 bases, and 21 bases lay in between. The CDR3 contains 15 residues. The germline V gene has CDR1 GTSNPN and CDR2 SVGIG (reference sequence). The CDR3 DNA sequence: TGTGCCTGGGGGGGGGCGGGTAGGAAAAGGGAAAAACTGTTTTTT. As protein: CAWGGAGRKREKLFF.

This chain joins TRBV5-1 and TRBJ1-3; D unresolved. Per the germline V gene, CDR1 is SGHRS and CDR2 is YFSETQ. Trimming took off 4 bases at V and 4 bases at J, with 15 bases between the two ends. The CDR3 runs 15 residues. CDR3 in DNA: TGCGCCAGCAGCACGGGATCTTCCTCCGGAAACACCATATATTTT. Protein product: CASSTGSSSGNTIYF.

The chain combines TRBV9 with TRBJ1-2; D ambiguous. V lost 0 bases, J lost 2 bases, and 8 bases lay in between. The CDR3 totals 14 residues. CDR1 SGDLS and CDR2 YYNGEE come from the germline V gene. CDR3: CASSVGHSNYGYTF. The CDR3 coding sequence is TGTGCCAGCAGCGTAGGGCACAGCAACTATGGCTACACCTTC.

This sequence joins TRBV2 and TRBJ1-3; 8 bases are shared with TRBD1. This CDR3 is built from 18 residues. The J segment lost 0 bases and the V segment lost 4 bases, leaving 11 bases of the junction unmatched. CDR1 is SNHLY, CDR2 FYNNEI, per germline. Here the CDR3 reads CASSAPWGDRRSGNTIYF. The CDR3 nucleotides are TGTGCCAGCAGTGCGCCCTGGGGGGACAGGCGCTCTGGAAACACCATATATTTT.